The entry below gives a single T cell receptor (beta chain) sequence along with its context. Its antigen is as yet unknown. The source of the sample is a study of metastatic and nonmetastatic thyroid tumors. Looking at the study overall: A comparison of repertoires was made across blood and tumor or nodule tissue from malignant and benign thyroid patients. Broader study findings: Reportedly, malignant thyroid tumors had significantly higher TCR beta diversity than benign nodules, in blood and tumor.

In the authors' workflow: A classifier for distant metastasis in papillary thyroid cancer was constructed using CDR3 differences observed across clinicopathological groups. With MiXCR, TCRdb reprocessed the PCR reads. The V and J calls and clone size come from TCRdb's table, not from the authors' own analysis. The sample contains about 13,000 clones, around 20% of which appear only once. Every patient underwent thyroid surgery untreated. The CDR3 sequence is 14 residues long. With 1 base clipped from V and 4 bases from J, the junction kept 0 bases outside the gene matches. The germline CDR1 and CDR2 sequences are LGHDT and YNNKEL (reference sequence).

This TCR was sampled from a female donor with papillary thyroid cancer or a benign thyroid nodule (not recorded which). Some clones in this sample may be carry-over from other donors' samples. The specimen sequenced was adjacent normal tissue. The rearrangement uses TRBV3-1 and TRBJ2-5; 10 positions agree with TRBD1. The CDR3 nucleotides read TGTGCCAGCAGCCAAGGGACAGGGGGAGAGACCCAGTACTTC. Protein product: CASSQGTGGETQYF.